Detailed here is one T cell receptor beta chain. Only a few counts were recorded for this clone. Its antigen is currently not known. Base qualities were left out, and no much larger clone turns up one base away. This specimen comes from a study of blood T cell repertoires in COVID-19 (dated by TCRdb to about 2020). Regarding the study in general: Samples from collaborators originated in the United States, Italy and Spain and spanned both the acute and convalescent phases of COVID-19. The prospective study material was composed of cDNA or gDNA derived from T cells, B-cell-depleted T cells, or PBMCs. Subjects who had been exposed to COVID-19, were actively infected with it, or had recovered from it provided the deeply sampled blood TCRbeta repertoires that made up the dataset. The repertoires were released in a freely available public database meant as a resource for research on the immune response to SARS-CoV-2. The samples were drawn from the first 160 participants of the ongoing ImmuneRACE study and from 1,200 or so subjects provided by 6 global collaborators. Sample metadata almost always included a de-identified subject ID, COVID-19 status, age in years and sex. Where available, HLA class I and class II types were obtained from metadata supplied by the sample provider rather than from assay-based typing. The full study reports these points: How much clinical and demographic metadata was included differed by source and by participant, and the metadata was provided uncurated.

TCRbeta CDR3 regions were amplified from genomic DNA by means of the immunoSEQ Assay, a bias-controlled multiplex PCR. As for how the authors treated the data: The number of nucleated cells in each sample was estimated by amplification of reference gene primers within the assay. To quantify the absolute abundance of each unique TCRbeta CDR3 rearrangement, sequence reads were collapsed and filtered. For each sample, productive Simpson clonality was calculated as the square root of Simpson's diversity index across productive rearrangements. The table was pulled from immuneACCESS by TCRdb, which kept in-frame rearrangements only. Such tables lose some clones; where checked, under half of the loss comes from unresolved V genes, and the rest has no known cause. The D gene and trimming were derived from the DNA, and the V and J assignments and clone size from that table. The sample has under 150,000 clones on record, almost 80% of them singletons. 20% to 25% of the sample is taken by the ten largest.

The V end gives up 4 bases and the J end 7 bases, leaving 9 bases in the junction not matched to a gene. Based on the germline V gene, the CDR1 and CDR2 sequences are LGHNA and YSLEER. Its CDR3 holds 15 amino acids, cysteine through phenylalanine. CDR3 DNA is the only sequence kept; it has 45 bases, read in frame from the first base. Collaborating institutions collected whole blood in K2EDTA tubes following their own protocols. For TCRbeta analysis, collaborator samples were shipped as frozen whole blood, as isolated PBMCs, or as DNA extracted from either sample type. The sequencing input was peripheral blood. This receptor was obtained from a human donor in a cohort sampled during active COVID-19. The V gene is TRBV4-3 and the J gene is TRBJ1-4; 7 of the junction bases match TRBD1. The CDR3 loop reads CASSPEYDRAEKLFF. The nucleotides are TGCGCCAGCAGCCCAGAATACGACAGGGCTGAAAAACTGTTTTTT.